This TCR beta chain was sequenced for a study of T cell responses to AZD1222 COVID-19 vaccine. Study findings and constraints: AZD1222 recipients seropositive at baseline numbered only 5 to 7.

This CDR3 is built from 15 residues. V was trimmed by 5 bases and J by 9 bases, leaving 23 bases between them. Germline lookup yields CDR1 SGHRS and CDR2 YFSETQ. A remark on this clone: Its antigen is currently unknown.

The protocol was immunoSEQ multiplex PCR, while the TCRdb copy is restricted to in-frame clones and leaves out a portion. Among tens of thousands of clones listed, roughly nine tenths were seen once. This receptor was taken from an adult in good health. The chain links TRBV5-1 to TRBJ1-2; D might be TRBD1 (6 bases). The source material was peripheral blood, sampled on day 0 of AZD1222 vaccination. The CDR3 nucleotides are TGCGCCAGCAGGCCGAATGCAGGGGATATAATAAGCTACACCTTC. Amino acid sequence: CASRPNAGDIISYTF.